This T cell receptor beta chain emerged from a study of CD8+ T cells in alopecia areata. This clone has only a few counts. cDNA prepared by RNA extraction and subsequent reverse transcription served as the template for sequencing. Measured with immunoSEQ multiplex PCR; TCRdb has only the in-frame clones, and not every one. Seen here are 100,000 to 130,000 clones, 55% to 70% observed once, and the top ten hold 20% to 25%. V dropped 5 bases and J dropped 7 bases, with 6 bases sitting between them. The CDR3 covers 11 residues. In germline, CDR1 is ENHRY, CDR2 SYGVKD. The receptor was isolated from a human donor with alopecia areata. J is TRBJ2-1 and V is TRBV10-3; tentatively, D is TRBD1 or TRBD2 (5 bases each). The sequencing sample was made of NKG2D-low CD8+ T cells sorted from blood. The CDR3 here is CAISWGNEQFF. The CDR3 DNA reads as TGTGCCATCAGTTGGGGGAATGAGCAGTTCTTC.